These 22 T cell receptor beta chains originate from one sample sequenced in a study of shared clonotypes between healthy human individuals (TCRdb year 2020). The method behind the library was the immunoSEQ multiplex PCR assay. TCRdb carries this immuneACCESS record with in-frame sequences only. Its versions omit some clonotypes, under half of them owing to an unresolved V gene in the studies checked, with the rest unexplained. Counted in this sample were approximately 470,000 clones; 81% of them appeared once. The ten biggest clones cover roughly 12% of the sample. The sequenced material came from PBMCs. The receptors derive from a woman aged 40 to 50 in good health. Some clones in this sample may be carry-over from other donors' samples.

The rearrangement uses TRBV15 and TRBJ2-3; 9 nucleotides agree with TRBD2. The germline CDR1 and CDR2 sequences are LNHNV and YYDKDF (reference sequence). V shed 1 base, J shed 4 bases, and the junction held 12 bases outside the gene matches. This CDR3 has 18 residues. CDR3 sequence: CATSRAVKVSGSADTQYF. The CDR3 coding sequence is TGTGCCACCAGCAGAGCTGTAAAGGTTAGCGGGAGTGCAGATACGCAGTATTTT. Full variable domain (outside the CDR3, taken from reference TRBV15 and TRBJ2-3): DAMVIQNPRYQVTQFGKPVTLSCSQTLNHNVMYWYQQKSSQAPKLLFHYYDKDFNNEADTPDNFQSRRPNTSFCFLDIRSPGLGDTAMYLCATSRAVKVSGSADTQYFGPGTRLTVL.

The genes are TRBV6-4 and TRBJ2-7; 12 nucleotides line up with TRBD1. Trimming cost V 0 bases and J 4 bases; bases outside gene matches: 16. This CDR3 is 20 amino acids long. CDR1 is MRHNA and CDR2 is SNTAGT in the germline V gene. CDR3 sequence: CASSDSKPGQGAKGEYEQYF. The DNA for the CDR3 is TGTGCCAGCAGTGACTCTAAACCGGGACAGGGGGCTAAGGGCGAGTACGAGCAGTACTTC.

The V and J genes are TRBV5-5 and TRBJ2-2; 7 bases align to TRBD2. The CDR3 contains 14 residues. Germline lookup yields CDR1 SGHKS and CDR2 YYEKEE (reference sequence). J lost 0 bases, V lost 6 bases, and 2 bases had no gene match. The CDR3 DNA sequence: TGTGCCAGCACAGCGGGGTCGAACACCGGGGAGCTGTTTTTT. This gives the protein CASTAGSNTGELFF. Variable domain in full (rest from reference TRBV5-5 and TRBJ2-2): DAGVTQSPTHLIKTRGQQVTLRCSPISGHKSVSWYQQVLGQGPQFIFQYYEKEERGRGNFPDRFSARQFPNYSSELNVNALLLGDSALYLCASTAGSNTGELFFGEGSRLTVL.

The chain employs TRBV20-1 and TRBJ2-3; D gene unclear. Germline V gene sequence: CDR1 DFQATT, CDR2 SNEGSKA (reference sequence). Trimming took 3 bases from V and 5 from J, leaving 3 bases between them. This CDR3 has 10 amino acids. This CDR3 reads CSASLDTQYF. CDR3 in DNA: TGCAGTGCTAGTTTAGATACGCAGTATTTT.

Concerning this clone itself: Since a far larger clone is one base different, this is likely a read error. This chain uses TRBV30 with TRBJ1-1; D gene unclear. Germline V CDR1 and CDR2: GTSNPN, SVGIG (reference sequence). The CDR3 sequence is 14 residues long. In DNA form, the CDR3 reads TGTGCCTGTAGTGTAACGGAGATGAACACTGAAGCTTTCTTT. This sequence encodes CACSVTEMNTEAFF.

V gene TRBV5-1 combines with J gene TRBJ1-4, with no clear D. CDR1 and CDR2 from the germline V gene are SGHRS and YFSETQ. CDR3 length equals 14 residues. V was cut by 1 base and J by 0 bases, with 4 bases left in between. The CDR3 protein is CASSLTPTNEKLFF. CDR3 DNA sequence: TGCGCCAGCAGCTTGACACCAACTAATGAAAAACTGTTTTTT.

V is TRBV30 and J is TRBJ1-5; no clear D gene. V was pared by 0 bases and J by 1 base, with 16 bases between. The V gene's germline CDR1 is GTSNPN and CDR2 SVGIG (reference sequence). CDR3 length: 17 residues. As DNA, the CDR3 is TGTGCCTGGAGTGTACCGAGAGGCATAGGGAGCAATCAGCCCCAGCATTTT. It is translated as CAWSVPRGIGSNQPQHF.

To note about this clone: The likely explanation is a read error, given a far larger clone one base away. The genes are TRBV6-5 and TRBJ1-1, with 7 bases matching TRBD1. The CDR3 extends over 16 amino acids. With 4 bases clipped from V and 11 bases from J, the junction kept 19 bases outside the gene matches. Germline V gene data show CDR1 as MNHEY and CDR2 as SVGAGI. CDR3 region: CASSSTSGIGGLVAFF. The CDR3 DNA sequence: TGTGCCAGCAGTTCCACCTCCGGGATAGGGGGCCTGGTGGCTTTCTTT.

For this clone: With only one base between it and a far larger clone, this is likely a read error. J is TRBJ2-5 and V is TRBV29-1, with D possibly being TRBD1 (6 bases). Germline V CDR1 and CDR2: SQVTM, ANQGSEA. V was cut by 0 bases and J by 1 base, with 9 bases left in between. The CDR3 contains 14 residues. The chain's CDR3 is CSVEEGTTQETQYF. In nucleotides, the CDR3 is TGCAGCGTTGAAGAAGGGACAACCCAAGAGACCCAGTACTTC.

This chain links TRBV10-3 with TRBJ2-5; D remains ambiguous. CDR3 length: 12 amino acids. V gave up 8 bases and J gave up 2 bases, with 9 bases separating them. CDR1 is ENHRY, CDR2 SYGVKD, per germline. In DNA form, the CDR3 reads TGTGCCATCTACCCCCCACAAGAGACCCAGTACTTC. It codes for CAIYPPQETQYF.

The CDR3 protein is CASSSRTSGSSYNEQFF. The DNA for the CDR3 is TGTGCCAGCAGCTCTAGGACTAGCGGGAGCTCCTACAATGAGCAGTTCTTC. The chain couples TRBV9 to TRBJ2-1, with TRBD2 identical over 13 bases. Germline V gene data show CDR1 as SGDLS and CDR2 as YYNGEE. The length of the CDR3 is 17 residues. Trimming cost V 4 bases and J 0 bases; bases outside gene matches: 4.

The chain employs TRBV2 and TRBJ1-5; no firm D call. Germline CDR1 is SNHLY and CDR2 is FYNNEI. The V end was cut by 8 bases, the J end by 2 bases, with 10 bases between. The CDR3 loop spans 13 amino acids. CDR3 protein: CASALGGNQPQHF. CDR3 DNA: TGTGCCAGCGCCCTTGGGGGCAATCAGCCCCAGCATTTT.

This clone was seen a handful of times. The chain has TRBV30 and TRBJ2-5; TRBD1 might be the D (6 bases). The CDR3 spans 12 residues. V was trimmed by 5 bases and J by 2 bases, leaving 9 bases between them. Germline V gives CDR1 GTSNPN, CDR2 SVGIG (reference sequence). DNA for the CDR3: TGTGCCTGGGACAGGAGACAAGAGACCCAGTACTTC. It specifies CAWDRRQETQYF.

This clone was seen just once. This chain connects TRBV7-2 to TRBJ2-7, with TRBD2 matching 7 bases. There are 16 residues in the CDR3. CDR1 is SGHTA and CDR2 is FQGNSA in the germline V gene. With 2 bases clipped from V and 4 bases from J, the junction kept 11 bases outside the gene matches. The CDR3 nucleotides are TGTGCCAGCAGCTTAAACGGGGCGGGAGAGGCTTACGAGCAGTACTTC. Protein product: CASSLNGAGEAYEQYF.

The rearrangement uses TRBV4-2 and TRBJ2-7; 9 bases line up with TRBD1. This CDR3 has 16 residues. Germline V gene data show CDR1 as LGHNA and CDR2 as YNFKEQ. With 2 bases clipped from V and 3 bases from J, the junction kept 8 bases outside the gene matches. In DNA, the CDR3 is TGTGCCAGCAGCCAATACCCGGGACAGGGATACTACGAGCAGTACTTC. This encodes CASSQYPGQGYYEQYF.

The chain has TRBV5-1 and TRBJ1-2; weak D call: TRBD1 (5 bases). V was cut by 0 bases and J by 3 bases, with 6 bases left in between. Germline V gene lookup returns CDR1 SGHRS and CDR2 YFSETQ. The CDR3 spans 13 residues. DNA of the CDR3: TGCGCCAGCAGCTTGGTAGGGGACTATGGCTACACCTTC. Protein sequence: CASSLVGDYGYTF.

The V gene is TRBV6-4, the J gene TRBJ2-1; D is undetermined. V shed 1 base and J shed 0 bases, with 10 bases lying between them. Looked up from germline, CDR1 is MRHNA and CDR2 is SNTAGT. The CDR3 loop spans 16 amino acids. The CDR3 sequence: CASSDLGRSSYNEQFF. Here the CDR3 DNA reads TGTGCCAGCAGTGACTTAGGACGAAGCTCCTACAATGAGCAGTTCTTC.

The sample holds many counts of this clone. CDR3 in amino acids: CATISGANVLTF. The CDR3 DNA sequence: TGTGCCACCATCTCTGGGGCCAACGTCCTGACTTTC. The chain is built from TRBV7-8 and TRBJ2-6; D call uncertain. The CDR3 is 12 amino acids. Germline CDR1 and CDR2: SGHVS and FQNEAQ. Trimming took 10 bases from V and 0 from J, leaving 4 bases between them.

The rearrangement uses TRBV19 and TRBJ1-3; D is possibly TRBD1 (6 bases). CDR3 length equals 13 residues. Germline loops: CDR1 LNHDA, CDR2 SQIVND (reference sequence). V lost 5 bases and J lost 7, with 12 bases in between. The DNA for the CDR3 is TGTGCCAGTAGTCACAGGGTTCGGAACACCATATATTTT. It encodes CASSHRVRNTIYF.

J is TRBJ2-7 and V is TRBV21-1; TRBD1, as called in the table, went unchecked against the DNA. TRBV21-1 is a pseudogene. The CDR3 length is 15 residues. The DNA for the CDR3 is TGTGCCAGCAGCCCCCGGGACAGGGAGGTCTACGAGCAGTACTTC. The encoded protein is CASSPRDREVYEQYF.

The V and J genes are TRBV11-3 and TRBJ1-5; 9 bases match TRBD1. Germline V gives CDR1 SGHNT, CDR2 YENEEA. CDR3 size: 17 residues. Trimming at V came to 3 bases and at J to 2 bases, leaving 8 bases not matched to a gene. In DNA form, the CDR3 reads TGTGCCAGCAGCTTTCCACAGGGGGCAGGGTGCAATCAGCCCCAGCATTTT. Translated, it gives CASSFPQGAGCNQPQHF.

The J gene is TRBJ2-7, the V gene TRBV14; D is uncertain. V lost 2 bases and J lost 3, with 11 bases in between. The CDR3 extends over 14 amino acids. The germline gives CDR1 SGHDN, CDR2 FVKESK. CDR3 DNA: TGTGCCAGCAGCCAAAACCAAAACAGCTACGAGCAGTACTTC. As protein: CASSQNQNSYEQYF.